This passage covers 19 T cell receptor beta chains from one sample sequenced in a study of cytomegalovirus exposure and HLA in healthy donors. A multiplex PCR was run with 60 Vbeta primers and 13 Jbeta primers. TCRdb's table, derived via immunoSEQ multiplex PCR, lists solely in-frame clones and lacks some. The table has 100,000 to 120,000 clones, approximately 86% seen once. Sequenced sample: PBMCs. These receptors were taken from a man aged 40-55 years in good health and CMV-seronegative.

The chain carries TRBV25-1 and TRBJ2-3; TRBD2 agrees at 9 bases. The CDR3 runs 16 residues. The V and J ends lost 5 bases and 4 bases, in that order; junction bases with no gene match: 10. The germline V gene has CDR1 MGHDK and CDR2 SYGVNS. Written as DNA, the CDR3 is TGTGCCAGCAGTAATTCCCGACTAGCGGTGGCAGATACGCAGTATTTT. It translates to CASSNSRLAVADTQYF.

V is TRBV2 and J is TRBJ2-7; D uncertain. There are 14 residues in the CDR3. Germline V gene sequence: CDR1 SNHLY, CDR2 FYNNEI. V dropped 4 bases and J dropped 0 bases, with 10 bases sitting between them. The CDR3 loop reads CASSVNILSYEQYF. The CDR3, as DNA: TGTGCCAGCAGTGTGAACATCCTCTCCTACGAGCAGTACTTC.

The chain carries TRBV9 and TRBJ1-6, with 8 bases that match TRBD1. This CDR3 contains 15 residues. The V and J ends lost 3 bases and 7 bases, in that order; junction bases with no gene match: 6. CDR1 is SGDLS, CDR2 YYNGEE, per germline. The CDR3 protein is CASSDGQGKNSPLHF. The CDR3 DNA reads as TGTGCCAGCAGCGACGGACAGGGAAAGAATTCACCCCTCCACTTT.

CDR3 protein: CASSLAQSRSYNEQFF. Here the CDR3 DNA reads TGTGCCAGCAGCTTAGCTCAGTCCCGCTCCTACAATGAGCAGTTCTTC. The V call is TRBV11-2, the J call TRBJ2-1; D not certain. The CDR3 loop spans 16 amino acids. The V end was cut by 1 base, the J end by 0 bases, with 10 bases between. Germline CDR1 is SGHAT and CDR2 is FQNNGV. Based on the CDR3 plus reference TRBV11-2 and TRBJ2-1, the full variable domain is EAGVAQSPRYKIIEKRQSVAFWCNPISGHATLYWYQQILGQGPKLLIQFQNNGVVDDSQLPKDRFSAERLKGVDSTLKIQPAKLEDSAVYLCASSLAQSRSYNEQFFGPGTRLTVL.

V gene TRBV5-6 combines with J gene TRBJ1-1; unclear D gene. This CDR3 is built from 14 residues. Germline V gives CDR1 SGHDT, CDR2 YYEEEE. V was pared by 4 bases and J by 1 base, with 11 bases between. CDR3 residues: CASSRETKNTEAFF. For the CDR3, the DNA is TGTGCCAGCAGCCGTGAGACAAAGAACACTGAAGCTTTCTTT.

This sequence joins TRBV18 and TRBJ2-7, with 9 bases matching TRBD1. Germline lookup yields CDR1 KGHSH and CDR2 LQKENI. The CDR3 extends over 15 amino acids. V lost 3 bases, J lost 4 bases, and 7 bases stayed unmatched. The CDR3, as DNA: TGTGCCAGCTCACCCAGGACAGGGGCCTGGTACGAGCAGTACTTC. Its translation: CASSPRTGAWYEQYF. Complete variable domain (other parts from reference TRBV18 and TRBJ2-7): NAGVMQNPRHLVRRRGQEARLRCSPMKGHSHVYWYRQLPEEGLKFMVYLQKENIIDESGMPKERFSAEFPKEGPSILRIQQVVRGDSAAYFCASSPRTGAWYEQYFGPGTRLTVT.

V is TRBV9 and J is TRBJ1-4; the D gene is possibly TRBD1 (6 bases). From germline, CDR1 is SGDLS and CDR2 YYNGEE. The CDR3 runs 15 residues. Trimming took off 5 bases at V and 5 bases at J, with 16 bases between the two ends. The CDR3 nucleotides read TGTGCCAGCAGTCAGGGGTTTCGGGGAAATGAAAAACTGTTTTTT. Protein: CASSQGFRGNEKLFF.

The V and J genes are TRBV6-6 and TRBJ2-3; D gene uncertain. The CDR3 length is 13 residues. Germline V gene sequence: CDR1 MNHNY, CDR2 SVGAGI (reference sequence). V gave up 6 bases and J gave up 4 bases, with 11 bases separating them. The chain's CDR3 is CASSSRFADTQYF. The CDR3 DNA sequence: TGTGCCAGCAGCTCCAGGTTCGCAGATACGCAGTATTTT.

V and J are TRBV29-1 and TRBJ1-1; the D gene is possibly TRBD1 (6 bases). This CDR3 region has 13 residues. Germline V gives CDR1 SQVTM, CDR2 ANQGSEA. V was cut by 3 bases and J by 0 bases, with 8 bases left in between. The CDR3 nucleotides are TGCAGCGTTGAGGACAGTTTGAACACTGAAGCTTTCTTT. This encodes CSVEDSLNTEAFF. The variable domain in full, with the rest retrieved from reference TRBV29-1 and TRBJ1-1, is SAVISQKPSRDICQRGTSLTIQCQVDSQVTMMFWYRQQPGQSLTLIATANQGSEATYESGFVIDKFPISRPNLTFSTLTVSNMSPEDSSIYLCSVEDSLNTEAFFGQGTRLTVV.

The chain joins TRBV28 to TRBJ1-2; no clear D. Germline V lookup: CDR1 MDHEN, CDR2 SYDVKM. V lost 4 bases to trimming and J lost 3 bases, with 6 bases between them. The CDR3 totals 12 residues. The CDR3 protein is CASSYSHYGYTF. CDR3 bases: TGTGCCAGCAGTTACAGTCACTATGGCTACACCTTC.

V gene TRBV5-1 combines with J gene TRBJ2-7; D ambiguous. Trimming removed 1 base at V and 3 bases at J, with 5 bases between. The CDR3 runs to 12 residues. Germline V CDR1 and CDR2: SGHRS, YFSETQ. The CDR3 DNA sequence: TGCGCCAGCAGCTTGACAGTCTACGAGCAGTACTTC. It encodes CASSLTVYEQYF.

The chain recombines TRBV5-6 with TRBJ1-5; TRBD1 aligns across 9 bases. This CDR3 region has 16 residues. Per germline, CDR1 SGHDT and CDR2 YYEEEE. V shed 4 bases and J 6 bases; nucleotides not matched to a gene: 11. CDR3 in DNA: TGTGCCAGCAGCCTTATGGACAGGGGTCATCCTCAGCCCCAGCATTTT. Protein product: CASSLMDRGHPQPQHF.

As DNA, the CDR3 is TGTGCCAGCGCTTTGGACAGAAACTATGGCTACACCTTC. This codes for CASALDRNYGYTF. The rearrangement joins TRBV2 to TRBJ1-2; D is possibly TRBD1 (6 bases). Per the germline V gene, CDR1 is SNHLY and CDR2 is FYNNEI. This CDR3 has 13 residues. Trimming pared 8 bases from V and 2 bases from J, leaving 12 bases between.

The J gene is TRBJ2-7, the V gene TRBV28; 7 bases align to TRBD2. The CDR3 length is 18 residues. Germline V gene data show CDR1 as MDHEN and CDR2 as SYDVKM. The trim removed 5 bases at V and 0 bases at J, leaving 16 bases unmatched. The CDR3 nucleotides are TGTGCCAGCAGTCCTCTCCAGAGCGGGGACCCGAGCTCCTACGAGCAGTACTTC. Residues: CASSPLQSGDPSSYEQYF.

This chain links TRBV2 with TRBJ1-1, with D uncertain. V was clipped by 5 bases and J by 7 bases, with 8 bases between them. The CDR3 sequence is 11 residues long. CDR1 is SNHLY, CDR2 FYNNEI, per germline. DNA for the CDR3: TGTGCCAGCAGTACGACAAGTGAAGCTTTCTTT. This translates into CASSTTSEAFF.

DNA for the CDR3: TGTGCCAGCACCCCGGGACAGGGGGCTTATGGCTACACCTTC. Translation gives CASTPGQGAYGYTF. The rearrangement uses TRBV2 and TRBJ1-2; TRBD1 agrees at 12 bases. The CDR3 extends over 14 amino acids. Trimming at V came to 7 bases and at J to 5 bases, leaving 5 bases not matched to a gene. From germline, CDR1 is SNHLY and CDR2 FYNNEI.

The chain carries TRBV30 and TRBJ2-5, with 11 positions matching TRBD2. The CDR3 totals 15 residues. CDR1 is GTSNPN and CDR2 is SVGIG in the germline V gene (reference sequence). V shed 1 base and J 3 bases; nucleotides not matched to a gene: 4. CDR3 loop: CAWSGSGGAEETQYF. CDR3 DNA: TGTGCCTGGAGTGGTAGCGGGGGGGCCGAAGAGACCCAGTACTTC.

The gene calls are TRBV28 and TRBJ1-6; 8 bases fit TRBD1. The CDR3 is made up of 13 amino acids. Trimming took 10 bases from V and 6 from J; bases not matched to a gene: 5. Germline V lookup: CDR1 MDHEN, CDR2 SYDVKM. CDR3 sequence: CATDRGGNSPLHF. The DNA for the CDR3 is TGTGCCACAGACAGGGGTGGTAATTCACCCCTCCACTTT.

V usage is TRBV7-9 and J usage is TRBJ1-1; D uncertain. Trimming left V 7 bases short and J 0 bases short, with 9 bases between. CDR1 and CDR2 (germline): SEHNR, FQNEAQ (reference sequence). The CDR3 is 13 residues long. In DNA, the CDR3 is TGTGCCAGCACCCACGGGTTGAACACTGAAGCTTTCTTT. It is translated as CASTHGLNTEAFF.